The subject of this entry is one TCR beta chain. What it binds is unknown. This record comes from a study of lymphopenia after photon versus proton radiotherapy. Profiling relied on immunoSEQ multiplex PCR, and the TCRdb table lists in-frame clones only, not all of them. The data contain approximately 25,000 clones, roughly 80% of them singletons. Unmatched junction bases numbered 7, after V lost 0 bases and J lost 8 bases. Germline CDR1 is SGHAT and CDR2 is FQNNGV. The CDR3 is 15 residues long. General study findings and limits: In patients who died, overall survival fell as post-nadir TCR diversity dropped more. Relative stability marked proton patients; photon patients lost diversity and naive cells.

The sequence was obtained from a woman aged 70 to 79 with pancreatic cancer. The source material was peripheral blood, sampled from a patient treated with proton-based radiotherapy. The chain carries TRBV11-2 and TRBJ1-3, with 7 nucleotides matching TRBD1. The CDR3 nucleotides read TGTGCCAGCAGCTTAGAACCAGGGGGGGCTTACACCATATATTTT. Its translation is CASSLEPGGAYTIYF.